This entry lists 21 T cell receptor beta chains sequenced from one sample in a study of human T cells and chemical hapten exposure (dated by TCRdb to the early 2020s). Library preparation used RACE. TCRdb lists the instrument as NextSeq 500. TCRdb reanalyzed the raw reads on its own, using fastp at Q25 for trimming and MiXCR for clone calling, and kept in-frame beta chains. Every distinct CDR3 protein forms one entry, paired with its most common genes and DNA. The sample has more than 45,000 distinct CDR3 sequences on record, around 11% of them singletons. The leading ten clones occupy 2.4% of the sample. Sample time point, as interpreted from the label and publication: patch test 3, about 24 weeks after DPC sensitization. The treatment or condition label corresponds to: therapeutic diphenylcyclopropenone sensitization with weekly scalp DPC. The starting material was whole blood, obtained in connection with sensitization to the hapten diphenylcyclopropenone (DPC). Receptors were obtained from a young man with alopecia areata. Some clones in this sample may be carry-over from other donors' samples.

This clonotype was seen a handful of times. The chain joins TRBV6-5 to TRBJ2-3, with 7 bases aligning to TRBD1. Germline loops: CDR1 MNHEY, CDR2 SVGAGI. The CDR3 covers 16 residues. J gave up 1 base and V 5 bases, and 9 bases lay outside the gene matches. CDR3 nucleotide sequence: TGTGCCAGCAGTAATCCGACAGGGTATGGCACAGATACGCAGTATTTT. The encoded protein is CASSNPTGYGTDTQYF.

This chain connects TRBV7-2 to TRBJ2-2; D uncertain. This CDR3 is built from 14 residues. V dropped 5 bases and J dropped 7 bases, with 14 bases sitting between them. The V gene's germline CDR1 is SGHTA and CDR2 FQGNSA. This chain's CDR3 is CASSPLQEHGELFF. Written as DNA, the CDR3 is TGTGCCAGCAGCCCCCTCCAGGAACACGGGGAGCTGTTTTTT. The full variable domain, its missing parts supplied by reference TRBV7-2 and TRBJ2-2, is GAGVSQSPSNKVTEKGKDVELRCDPISGHTALYWYRQSLGQGLEFLIYFQGNSAPDKSGLPSDRFSAERTGGSVSTLTIQRTQQEDSAVYLCASSPLQEHGELFFGEGSRLTVL.

This clonotype has only a few counts. The CDR3 loop is CASSQELLGGNTIYF. The CDR3 nucleotides read TGTGCCAGCAGCCAGGAACTTCTAGGGGGAAACACCATATATTTT. The chain uses TRBV4-2 and TRBJ1-3, with D unclear. The CDR3 is 15 amino acids. The V gene lost 3 bases and the J gene lost 4 bases, with 13 bases spanning the gap. Germline loops: CDR1 LGHNA, CDR2 YNFKEQ.

The chain uses TRBV28 and TRBJ2-1, with 11 bases that match TRBD2. Germline CDR1 MDHEN, CDR2 SYDVKM. The length of the CDR3 is 16 residues. The V segment lost 4 bases and the J segment 5 bases; nucleotides outside the gene matches: 7. The CDR3 here is CASSSGGTSGNNEQFF. In DNA form, the CDR3 reads TGTGCCAGCAGTTCCGGAGGGACTAGCGGAAACAATGAGCAGTTCTTC.

V and J are TRBV20-1 and TRBJ2-4, with TRBD2 matching over 8 bases. V gave up 6 bases and J gave up 0 bases; unmatched junction bases: 4. This CDR3 has 14 amino acids. Germline-derived CDR1 and CDR2 are DFQATT and SNEGSKA (reference sequence). CDR3 loop: CSATGGLAKNIQYF. As DNA, the CDR3 is TGCAGTGCAACGGGGGGGTTAGCCAAAAACATTCAGTACTTC.

This clonotype was seen ten or more times. The chain carries TRBV24-1 and TRBJ2-1; the D gene could be TRBD1 or TRBD2 (6 bases each). This CDR3 region has 13 residues. V lost 8 bases and J 0 bases, leaving 7 bases between the germline ends. Germline V gene sequence: CDR1 KGHDR, CDR2 SFDVKD. The CDR3: CATTGASYNEQFF. CDR3 nucleotides: TGTGCCACCACGGGGGCCTCCTACAATGAGCAGTTCTTC.

This clonotype has ten or more counts. The chain carries TRBV28 and TRBJ2-7; no firm D call. Trimming removed 2 bases at V and 7 bases at J, with 15 bases between. Germline assignment: CDR1 MDHEN and CDR2 SYDVKM. The CDR3 length is 14 residues. CDR3 protein: CASSLRALGREQYF. The CDR3 DNA sequence: TGTGCCAGCAGTTTAAGGGCCTTAGGTAGGGAGCAGTACTTC.

J is TRBJ2-2 and V is TRBV11-2, with D possibly being TRBD1 (6 bases). This CDR3 is built from 15 residues. Trimming took off 3 bases at V and 4 bases at J, with 12 bases between the two ends. Germline V gives CDR1 SGHAT, CDR2 FQNNGV. The CDR3 here is CASSFMGHTTGELFF. The CDR3 DNA sequence: TGTGCCAGCAGCTTTATGGGACACACCACCGGGGAGCTGTTTTTT.

This clonotype was counted many times. This chain uses TRBV10-3 with TRBJ1-1, with D uncertain. With 11 bases removed from V and 1 base from J, the gap between germline ends came to 14 bases. Germline assignment: CDR1 ENHRY and CDR2 SYGVKD. The CDR3 sequence is 13 residues long. Here the CDR3 DNA reads TGTGCCGTGATCCACGCTGAGAACACTGAAGCTTTCTTT. It codes for CAVIHAENTEAFF.

Comments on this clonotype: Being one base from a much bigger clone, this may be a read error. The CDR3 carries no conserved terminal phenylalanine or tryptophan, so it likely arises from a read error. The chain combines TRBV15 with TRBJ1-5; 7 bases fit TRBD1. CDR1 is LNHNV and CDR2 is YYDKDF in the germline V gene (reference sequence). This CDR3 is built from 17 residues. V shed 4 bases, J shed 0 bases, and the junction held 9 bases outside the gene matches. This CDR3 is CATSTERAGGSNQPQHL. CDR3 in DNA: TGTGCCACCAGCACCGAGCGGGCAGGGGGTAGCAATCAGCCCCAGCATCTT.

This rearrangement joins TRBV6-6 to TRBJ2-7; D unclear. This CDR3 region has 13 residues. The germline V and J ends were trimmed by 6 bases and 0 bases, with 9 bases remaining between them. Germline V lookup: CDR1 MNHNY, CDR2 SVGAGI (reference sequence). The CDR3 region is CASSTPSSYEQYF. DNA of the CDR3: TGTGCCAGCAGCACGCCTAGCTCCTACGAGCAGTACTTC.

This clonotype showed up just a few times. J is TRBJ1-2 and V is TRBV12-3 or TRBV12-4; maybe TRBD1 (6 bases). Trimming stripped 5 bases from V and 8 bases from J, with 18 bases between. This CDR3 spans 14 amino acids. The CDR3 sequence is CASSKQGFMIGYTF. CDR3 DNA sequence: TGTGCCAGCAGTAAACAGGGCTTTATGATCGGCTACACCTTC.

This clonotype occurred many times. The chain carries TRBV4-2 and TRBJ2-5, with TRBD2 as a possible D gene (7 bases). CDR1 and CDR2 from the germline V gene are LGHNA and YNFKEQ. The ends were cut back, 4 bases at V and 6 bases at J, with 12 bases in the middle. This CDR3 spans 13 amino acids. This CDR3 is CASSLGGGKTQYF. The CDR3, as DNA: TGTGCCAGCAGCCTGGGGGGGGGCAAGACCCAGTACTTC.

This clonotype occurred many times. CDR3 DNA: TGTGCCAGCAGCTCGGACAGGACTAATGAAAAACTGTTTTTT. Translation: CASSSDRTNEKLFF. The rearrangement links TRBV5-4 to TRBJ1-4, with 7 bases identical to TRBD1. Trimming at V came to 3 bases and at J to 2 bases, leaving 1 base not matched to a gene. The CDR3 extends over 14 amino acids. CDR1 and CDR2 (germline): SGHNT, YYREEE (reference sequence). Looking up the rest from reference TRBV5-4 and TRBJ1-4 gives the full variable domain: ETGVTQSPTHLIKTRGQQVTLRCSSQSGHNTVSWYQQALGQGPQFIFQYYREEENGRGNFPPRFSGLQFPNYSSELNVNALELDDSALYLCASSSDRTNEKLFFGSGTQLSVL.

Comments on this clonotype: A read error may explain this, as a much larger clone is one base away. This rearrangement joins TRBV5-6 to TRBJ1-1, with D unclear. The CDR3 totals 12 residues. The germline V and J ends were trimmed by 3 bases and 4 bases, with 7 bases remaining between them. Per germline, CDR1 SGHDT and CDR2 YYEEEE. CDR3: CASSWTFTEAFF. CDR3 DNA: TGTGCCAGCAGCTGGACGTTCACTGAAGCTTTCTTT.

The chain carries TRBV11-1 and TRBJ2-3; TRBD2 might be the D (6 bases). CDR1 is SGHAT and CDR2 is FQDESV in the germline V gene (reference sequence). Trimming left V 0 bases short and J 1 base short, with 8 bases between. The length of the CDR3 is 15 residues. CDR3 bases: TGTGCCAGCAGCTTAGCGGGGGGACGCACAGATACGCAGTATTTT. Translation: CASSLAGGRTDTQYF.

At least ten counts were recorded for this clonotype. The genes are TRBV7-9 and TRBJ1-1; 7 bases fit TRBD1. The CDR3 is 15 amino acids. The germline CDR1 and CDR2 sequences are SEHNR and FQNEAQ (reference sequence). The ends lost 4 bases at V and 5 bases at J; junction bases unmatched: 10. This CDR3 is CASSSPRRGRTEAFF. CDR3 nucleotide sequence: TGTGCCAGCAGCTCGCCGCGAAGGGGGCGGACTGAAGCTTTCTTT.

This clonotype appeared a few times. The CDR3 spells CSAGQGAPGYTF. The DNA for the CDR3 is TGCAGCGCCGGACAGGGGGCCCCTGGCTACACCTTC. The chain carries TRBV20-1 and TRBJ1-2, with TRBD1 matching 11 bases. This CDR3 spans 12 amino acids. Germline assignment: CDR1 DFQATT and CDR2 SNEGSKA (reference sequence).

This clonotype came up a few times. The junction does not match germline at one end; this may be a read error. CDR3 sequence: CASSLAQSSLAF. The CDR3 nucleotides are TGTGCCAGCAGTTTAGCGCAGAGCTCCCTCGCCTTC. This sequence joins TRBV12-3 or TRBV12-4 and TRBJ1-2; D gene ambiguous. The CDR3 covers 12 residues.

A few counts support this clonotype. The chain links TRBV5-6 to TRBJ2-7; D is possibly TRBD1 (6 bases). CDR3 length: 15 residues. Germline CDR1 is SGHDT and CDR2 is YYEEEE. The V and J ends lost 4 bases and 6 bases respectively, with 20 bases between them. As DNA, the CDR3 is TGTGCCAGCAGCCCTAACCCCCGGGACAAGGCCGAGCAGTACTTC. Encoded protein: CASSPNPRDKAEQYF.

The sample holds many counts of this clonotype. V is TRBV12-3 or TRBV12-4 and J is TRBJ2-7, with D perhaps being TRBD1 or TRBD2 (5 bases each). The CDR3 contains 15 residues. Trimming cost V 5 bases and J 6 bases, with 20 bases left between them. CDR3 nucleotide sequence: TGTGCCAGCAGTCGGGCGTCGACGTTTGGGGGCGAGCAGTACTTC. This gives the protein CASSRASTFGGEQYF.